This T cell receptor (beta chain) appears in the sequencing data of a study of chemoradiotherapy in HPV16-positive cancers. Using immunoSEQ multiplex PCR, the repertoire was profiled, and TCRdb retains in-frame clones only, with some absent. Here the sample spans 2,500 to 3,500 clones, 70% to 90% being singletons. This clone came up a few times. The CDR3 has 12 residues. CDR1 LNHDA and CDR2 SQIVND come from the germline V gene (reference sequence). The V and J ends lost 9 bases and 6 bases respectively, with 13 bases between them. The rearrangement uses TRBV19 and TRBJ2-3, with D tentatively TRBD2 (6 bases). The sequence derives from a human donor with HPV-associated anogenital cancer. Sequenced material: tumor tissue, taken from a patient who underwent chemoradiotherapy. CDR3 nucleotides: TGTGCCAGCGCGGTCCGGGGGGATACGCAGTATTTT. Protein: CASAVRGDTQYF.